This TCR beta chain derives from a study of T cells after yellow fever vaccination. Study-wide findings and caveats: Booster sampling recovered most clones from primary vaccination (approximately 96% CD4, around 88% CD8). Weaker, the secondary response had a peak occurring faster, on day 5 versus 15.

This clonotype occurred many times. The antigen is undetermined. Using its own MiXCR run on the 5' RACE reads, TCRdb lists one record per CDR3 protein. The data contain about 99,000 distinct CDR3 sequences, under 6.5% of them singletons. This clonotype was obtained from a young man who received the YFV17D yellow fever vaccine. Specimen: CD8+ T cells sorted from PBMCs, collected 10 days after the yellow fever booster vaccination.

The CDR3 protein is CASSSFGETLADTQYF. CDR3 DNA: TGTGCCAGCAGCTCCTTTGGGGAGACCCTAGCAGATACGCAGTATTTT. The J gene is TRBJ2-3, the V gene TRBV7-2, with D possibly being TRBD2 (5 bases). There are 16 residues in the CDR3. V gave up 4 bases and J gave up 4 bases, with 18 bases separating them. Germline V lookup: CDR1 SGHTA, CDR2 FQGNSA.